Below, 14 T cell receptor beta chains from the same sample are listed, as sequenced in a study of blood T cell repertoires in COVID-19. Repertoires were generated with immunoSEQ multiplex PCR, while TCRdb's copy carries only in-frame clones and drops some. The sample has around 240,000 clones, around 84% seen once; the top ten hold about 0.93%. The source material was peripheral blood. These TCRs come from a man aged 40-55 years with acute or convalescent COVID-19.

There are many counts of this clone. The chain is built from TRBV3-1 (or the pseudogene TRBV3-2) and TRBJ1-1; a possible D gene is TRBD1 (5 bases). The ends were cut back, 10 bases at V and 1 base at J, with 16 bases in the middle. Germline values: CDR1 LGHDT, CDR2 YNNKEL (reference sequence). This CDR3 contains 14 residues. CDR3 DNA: TGTGCCACCCACCCGGGGGACCGGAACACTGAAGCTTTCTTT. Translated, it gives CATHPGDRNTEAFF.

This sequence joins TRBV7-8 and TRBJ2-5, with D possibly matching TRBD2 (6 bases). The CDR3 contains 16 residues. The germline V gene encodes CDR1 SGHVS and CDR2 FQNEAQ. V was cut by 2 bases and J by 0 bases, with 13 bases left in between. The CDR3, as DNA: TGTGCCAGCAGCTTAACCGGGACGGGAGACCAAGAGACCCAGTACTTC. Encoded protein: CASSLTGTGDQETQYF.

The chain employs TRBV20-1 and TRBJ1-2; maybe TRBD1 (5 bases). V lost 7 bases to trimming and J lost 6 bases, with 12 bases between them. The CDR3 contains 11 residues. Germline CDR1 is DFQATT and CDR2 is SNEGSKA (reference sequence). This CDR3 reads CSGFRGDGYTF. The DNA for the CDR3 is TGCAGTGGGTTTAGGGGTGATGGCTACACCTTC.

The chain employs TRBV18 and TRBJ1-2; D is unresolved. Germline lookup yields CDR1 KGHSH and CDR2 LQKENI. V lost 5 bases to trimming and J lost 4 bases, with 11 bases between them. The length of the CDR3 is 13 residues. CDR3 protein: CASSARDLYGYTF. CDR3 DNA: TGTGCCAGCTCAGCTAGAGACCTCTATGGCTACACCTTC.

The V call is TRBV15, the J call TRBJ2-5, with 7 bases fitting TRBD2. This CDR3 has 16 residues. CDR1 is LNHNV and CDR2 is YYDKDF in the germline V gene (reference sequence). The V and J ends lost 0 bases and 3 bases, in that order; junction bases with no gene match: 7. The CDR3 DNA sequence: TGTGCCACCAGCAGAGATCTTTTGGCGGGGGAAGAGACCCAGTACTTC. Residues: CATSRDLLAGEETQYF.

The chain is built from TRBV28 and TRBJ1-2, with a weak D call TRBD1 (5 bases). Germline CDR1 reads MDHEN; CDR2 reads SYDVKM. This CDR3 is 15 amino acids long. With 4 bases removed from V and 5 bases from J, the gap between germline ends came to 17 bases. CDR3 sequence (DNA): TGTGCCAGCAGTTCCCCCCCAGGGAGGGAGTATGGCTACACCTTC. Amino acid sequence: CASSSPPGREYGYTF.

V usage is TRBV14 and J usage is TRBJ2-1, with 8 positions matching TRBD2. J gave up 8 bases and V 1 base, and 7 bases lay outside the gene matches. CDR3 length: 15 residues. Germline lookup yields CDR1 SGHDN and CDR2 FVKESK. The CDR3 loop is CASSQGRLALDEQFF. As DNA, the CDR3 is TGTGCCAGCAGCCAAGGGCGACTAGCGTTAGATGAGCAGTTCTTC.

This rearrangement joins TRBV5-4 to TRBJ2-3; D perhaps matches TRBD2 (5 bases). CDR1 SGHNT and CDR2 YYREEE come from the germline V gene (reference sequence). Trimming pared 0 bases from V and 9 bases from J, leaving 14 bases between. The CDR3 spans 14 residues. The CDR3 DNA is TGTGCCAGCAGCTTGGCGGGATTCGTGGAGACGCAGTATTTT. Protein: CASSLAGFVETQYF.

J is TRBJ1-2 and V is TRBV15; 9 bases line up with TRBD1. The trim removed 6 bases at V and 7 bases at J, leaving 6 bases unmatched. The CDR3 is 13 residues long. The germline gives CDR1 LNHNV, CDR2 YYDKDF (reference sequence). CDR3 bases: TGTGCCACCAGTGGACAGGGGTCCTCTGGCTACACCTTC. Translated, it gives CATSGQGSSGYTF.

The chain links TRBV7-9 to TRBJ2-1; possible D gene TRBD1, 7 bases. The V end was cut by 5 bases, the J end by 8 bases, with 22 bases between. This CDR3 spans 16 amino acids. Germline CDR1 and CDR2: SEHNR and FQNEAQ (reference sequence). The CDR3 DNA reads TGTGCCAGCAGCCCGCCCTCCGGAGGGGGCGGACATGAGCAGTTCTTC. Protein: CASSPPSGGGGHEQFF. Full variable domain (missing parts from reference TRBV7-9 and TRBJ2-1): DTGVSQNPRHKITKRGQNVTFRCDPISEHNRLYWYRQTLGQGPEFLTYFQNEAQLEKSRLLSDRFSAERPKGSFSTLEIQRTEQGDSAMYLCASSPPSGGGGHEQFFGPGTRLTVL.

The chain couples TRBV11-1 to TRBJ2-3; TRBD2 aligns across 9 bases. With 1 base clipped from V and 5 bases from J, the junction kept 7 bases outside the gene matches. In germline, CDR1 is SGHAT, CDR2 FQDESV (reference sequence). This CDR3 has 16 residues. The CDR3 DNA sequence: TGTGCCAGCAGCTTAGGTGCGGGGGGGCCGATAGATACGCAGTATTTT. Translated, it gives CASSLGAGGPIDTQYF.

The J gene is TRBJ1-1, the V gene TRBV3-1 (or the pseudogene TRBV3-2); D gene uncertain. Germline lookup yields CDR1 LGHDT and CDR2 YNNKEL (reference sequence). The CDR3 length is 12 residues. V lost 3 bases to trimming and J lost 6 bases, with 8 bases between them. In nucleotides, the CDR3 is TGTGCCAGCAGCCAGGTGGAGTCTGAAGCTTTCTTT. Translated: CASSQVESEAFF.

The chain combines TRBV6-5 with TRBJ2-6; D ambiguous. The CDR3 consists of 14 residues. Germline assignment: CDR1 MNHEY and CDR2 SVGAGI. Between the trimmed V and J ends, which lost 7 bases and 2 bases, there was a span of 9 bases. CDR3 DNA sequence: TGTGCCAGCACCCGAGGAACTGGGGCCAACGTCCTGACTTTC. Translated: CASTRGTGANVLTF.

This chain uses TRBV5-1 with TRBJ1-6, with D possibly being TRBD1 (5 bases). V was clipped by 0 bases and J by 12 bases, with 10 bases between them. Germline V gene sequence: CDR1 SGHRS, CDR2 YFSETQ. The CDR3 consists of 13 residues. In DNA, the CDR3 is TGCGCCAGCAGCTTGGTAGTAGGGGAACCCCTCCACTTT. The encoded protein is CASSLVVGEPLHF.